This TCR beta chain was captured in a study of shared clonotypes between healthy human individuals. On the study more broadly: The donor group consisted of a couple of women and three men, aged 18 to 49.

Only in-frame clones appear in the TCRdb table, and some are missing; sequencing was by immunoSEQ multiplex PCR. This sample has approximately 2,200,000 clones, with about 92% found just once. CD45RO negativity and positive selection for CCR7 defined naive CD8 cells, a population that excluded terminally differentiated effector memory CD45RA+ cells. Whole-study results and caveats: Depth was large, yet rarefaction showed that sorted-subset sequencing was incomplete. Shared clonotypes: about 5.3% naive CD4, about 3.3% naive CD8, over 2% memory CD4, roughly 0.4% memory CD8.

As regards this clone: Its target is not known.

The source of this sequence is a man younger than 30 in good health. Some clones in this sample may be carry-over from other donors' samples. Sequencing used naive CD8+ T cells from PBMCs.

CDR3 in amino acids: CASSLRGEASREQYF. The CDR3 DNA reads TGTGCCAGCAGCTTAAGGGGGGAGGCGTCTCGAGAGCAGTACTTC. V and J are TRBV11-3 and TRBJ2-7; either TRBD1 or TRBD2 may supply D (6 bases each). This CDR3 comprises 15 residues. V shed 2 bases and J shed 7 bases, with 18 bases lying between them. Germline V gene lookup returns CDR1 SGHNT and CDR2 YENEEA.